This passage covers 6 T cell receptor beta chains from one sample sequenced in a study of T cell responses to AZD1222 COVID-19 vaccine. The assay was immunoSEQ multiplex PCR, and TCRdb's table has in-frame clones only and misses some. The repertoire holds 140,000 to 150,000 clones, with around 83% as singletons. The specimen comprised peripheral blood, sampled 28 days after the second AZD1222 dose. The receptors were gathered from an adult who received the AZD1222 COVID-19 vaccine.

The gene calls are TRBV5-1 and TRBJ2-3, with D perhaps TRBD1 (6 bases). V lost 3 bases and J 6 bases, leaving 11 bases between the germline ends. Germline V gives CDR1 SGHRS, CDR2 YFSETQ. The CDR3 is made up of 13 amino acids. The CDR3 nucleotides are TGCGCCAGCAGCTCACTCCAGGGGGATACGCAGTATTTT. It codes for CASSSLQGDTQYF.

This clone appeared once. The gene calls are TRBV12-5 and TRBJ1-1, with D unresolved. V lost 3 bases and J lost 7, with 12 bases in between. Germline values: CDR1 LGHNT, CDR2 FRNRAP. The CDR3 runs to 13 residues. The CDR3 region is CASGLFGGIEAFF. The CDR3 coding sequence is TGTGCTAGTGGTTTATTCGGAGGAATTGAAGCTTTCTTT.

This clone has only a few counts. The genes are TRBV13 and TRBJ2-2, with D possibly being TRBD2 (5 bases). Germline V gene data show CDR1 as PRHDT and CDR2 as FYEKMQ (reference sequence). The length of the CDR3 is 16 residues. V was clipped by 5 bases and J by 5 bases, with 18 bases between them. The CDR3 DNA sequence: TGTGCCAGCAGCCTGCGGGCATTCTCGGGGACCGGGGAGCTGTTTTTT. Protein sequence: CASSLRAFSGTGELFF.

This chain links TRBV5-1 with TRBJ1-1, with 8 bases aligning to TRBD1. V trimming: 4 bases; J trimming: 8 bases; junction bases outside the gene matches: 7. Germline lookup yields CDR1 SGHRS and CDR2 YFSETQ. CDR3 length: 13 residues. The CDR3 coding sequence is TGCGCCAGCAGCACGACAGGGGAGGGCGAAGCTTTCTTT. Encoded protein: CASSTTGEGEAFF.

The V and J genes are TRBV27 and TRBJ1-5; D unresolved. The V end lost 6 bases, the J end lost 7 bases, and 10 bases lay between the germline ends. This CDR3 is 12 amino acids long. Germline CDR1 reads MNHEY; CDR2 reads SMNVEV (reference sequence). The CDR3 protein is CASRTEGQPQHF. Here the CDR3 DNA reads TGTGCCAGCAGAACAGAAGGCCAGCCCCAGCATTTT.

The CDR3 protein is CASSSVINTEAFF. The CDR3 nucleotides are TGTGCCAGCAGCTCGGTTATTAACACTGAAGCTTTCTTT. This rearrangement joins TRBV7-2 to TRBJ1-1; D not resolved. The CDR3 spans 13 residues. Trimming pared 4 bases from V and 2 bases from J, leaving 8 bases between. Germline values: CDR1 SGHTA, CDR2 FQGNSA.